This T cell receptor beta chain appears in the sequencing data of a study of T cells after yellow fever vaccination. Synthesis of TCR cDNA relied on 5'RACE template switching, which attached a universal primer site and UMIs. TCRdb independently ran MiXCR on the 5' RACE reads; one entry per CDR3 protein. The sample lists about 170,000 distinct CDR3 sequences, approximately 11% occurring once. Trimming left V 1 base short and J 5 bases short, with 3 bases between. The CDR3 is 13 amino acids. The germline CDR1 and CDR2 sequences are SGHAT and FQNNGV. Sequencing used CD8+ T cells sorted from PBMCs, obtained 15 days after the yellow fever booster vaccination. This sequence originates from a man between 18 and 29 years old who received the YFV17D yellow fever vaccine. The chain links TRBV11-2 to TRBJ2-6; no clear D gene. This CDR3 is CASSLGRANVLTF. CDR3 coding DNA: TGTGCCAGCAGCTTAGGGCGGGCCAACGTCCTGACTTTC.